This T cell receptor (beta chain) was captured in a study of HIV-infected patients and healthy controls. This CDR3 has 14 amino acids. Germline values: CDR1 SGHVS, CDR2 FQNEAQ. The ends lost 5 bases at V and 2 bases at J; junction bases unmatched: 3. All unsorted peripheral T cells were captured because whole blood was used without fractionation. This clonotype was recorded at least ten times. Reverse transcription used roughly 450 ng RNA and constant-region primers for alpha and beta. Alpha and beta chain libraries were made separately by chain-specific third strand synthesis with multiplexing indices. TCRdb ran MiXCR on the 5' RACE reads and lists one entry per CDR3 protein. The sample holds under 20,000 distinct CDR3 sequences, approximately 7% seen once.

Sequencing was performed on blood. The TCR was taken from an adult in good health. This chain uses TRBV7-8 with TRBJ2-1; 7 bases map to TRBD1. CDR3 in amino acids: CASSTGTAYNEQFF. CDR3 DNA sequence: TGTGCCAGCAGCACCGGGACAGCCTACAATGAGCAGTTCTTC.